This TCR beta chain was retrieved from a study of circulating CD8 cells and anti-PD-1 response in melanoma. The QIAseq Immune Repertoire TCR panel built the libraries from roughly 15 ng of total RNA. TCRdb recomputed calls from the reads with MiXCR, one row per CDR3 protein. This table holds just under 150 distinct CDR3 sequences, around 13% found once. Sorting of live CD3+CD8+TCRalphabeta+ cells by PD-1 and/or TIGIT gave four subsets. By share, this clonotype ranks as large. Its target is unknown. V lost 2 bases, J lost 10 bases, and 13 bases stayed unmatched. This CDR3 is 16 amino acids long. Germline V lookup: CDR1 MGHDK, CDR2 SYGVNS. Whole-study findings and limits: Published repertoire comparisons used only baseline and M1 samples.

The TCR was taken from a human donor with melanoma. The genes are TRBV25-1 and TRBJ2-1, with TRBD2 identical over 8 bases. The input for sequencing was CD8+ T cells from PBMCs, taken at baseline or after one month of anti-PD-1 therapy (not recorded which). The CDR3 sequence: CASSEPRGGQAGEQFF. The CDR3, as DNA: TGTGCCAGCAGTGAACCTCGGGGGGGCCAGGCTGGAGAGCAGTTCTTC.